A single sample is the source of the 15 T cell receptor beta chains below, sequenced in a study of T cells expressing NK-cell markers. TCRdb re-called the 5' RACE reads and gives one entry per CDR3 protein, without DNA. This listing includes about 150,000 distinct CDR3 sequences. What was sequenced was blood T cells: a sorted CD56 or NKG2C T cell subset, CD4+ or CD8+ T cells, or bulk PBMC T cells (not recorded which). These receptors were collected from a woman aged 45-65 years in good health.

The J gene is TRBJ2-7, the V gene TRBV13. The CDR3 spans 12 residues. Germline values: CDR1 PRHDT, CDR2 FYEKMQ (reference sequence). CDR3 in amino acids: CASSLSRYEQYF.

The rearrangement joins TRBV5-5 to TRBJ1-1. Germline CDR1 SGHKS, CDR2 YYEKEE (reference sequence). The CDR3 covers 14 residues. CDR3 amino acids: CASSLAWEHTEAFF. Full variable domain (missing parts from reference TRBV5-5 and TRBJ1-1): DAGVTQSPTHLIKTRGQQVTLRCSPISGHKSVSWYQQVLGQGPQFIFQYYEKEERGRGNFPDRFSARQFPNYSSELNVNALLLGDSALYLCASSLAWEHTEAFFGQGTRLTVV.

V gene TRBV5-1 combines with J gene TRBJ2-1; TCRdb's D call, TRBD2, is unchecked because there is no DNA. The CDR3 runs 14 residues. Germline values: CDR1 SGHRS, CDR2 YFSETQ. The CDR3 region is CASSLREALNEQFF.

V gene TRBV7-8 combines with J gene TRBJ2-1; TCRdb gives TRBD1 as the D gene, but with no DNA this cannot be confirmed. This CDR3 region has 16 residues. Germline V gene lookup returns CDR1 SGHVS and CDR2 FQNEAQ. Here the CDR3 reads CASSLGAGGPYNEQFF.

The genes are TRBV7-9 and TRBJ2-5; TCRdb lists TRBD2, though no DNA is available to test this call. CDR1 is SEHNR and CDR2 is FQNEAQ in the germline V gene (reference sequence). This CDR3 has 16 residues. The CDR3 reads CASSYPMAGVQETQYF.

The V call is TRBV9, the J call TRBJ2-1; TCRdb picks TRBD2, but there is no DNA to check that call. The CDR3 is made up of 15 amino acids. Germline V lookup: CDR1 SGDLS, CDR2 YYNGEE. CDR3: CASIQTSGNLDEQFF.

This chain links TRBV6-5 with TRBJ1-1; TCRdb calls TRBD1, which cannot be checked without DNA. Per the germline V gene, CDR1 is MNHEY and CDR2 is SVGAGI. The CDR3 totals 12 residues. The CDR3: CASSQGDTEAFF.

V and J are TRBV12-3 or TRBV12-4 and TRBJ2-1. The CDR3 totals 15 residues. CDR3 loop: CASSSQRSSYNEQFF.

The rearrangement links TRBV24-1 to TRBJ2-1; as DNA is missing, the TRBD2 call by TCRdb cannot be tested. Germline V gives CDR1 KGHDR, CDR2 SFDVKD. The CDR3 consists of 18 residues. The CDR3 region is CATSDPLMTSGRSDEQFF.

The chain uses TRBV27 and TRBJ2-3; TCRdb indicates TRBD1, and absent DNA this call remains unverified. Germline CDR1 reads MNHEY; CDR2 reads SMNVEV (reference sequence). The CDR3 spans 14 residues. The CDR3: CASRTGGGVDTQYF.

V and J are TRBV5-8 and TRBJ2-5; there is no DNA to check the TCRdb D call of TRBD2. CDR1 SGHTS and CDR2 YDEGEE come from the germline V gene. The CDR3 is made up of 13 amino acids. Here the CDR3 reads CASPDGSQETQYF.

V is TRBV19 and J is TRBJ2-2. Germline V CDR1 and CDR2: LNHDA, SQIVND (reference sequence). The CDR3 is made up of 16 amino acids. The chain's CDR3 is CASSPRGTVNTGELFF.

The gene calls are TRBV14 and TRBJ2-2; no DNA is available, so the TRBD1 call from TCRdb remains unchecked. CDR1 SGHDN and CDR2 FVKESK come from the germline V gene. CDR3 size: 16 residues. CDR3 sequence reads: CASSQEWGDQTGELFF. Complete variable domain (other parts from reference TRBV14 and TRBJ2-2): EAGVTQFPSHSVIEKGQTVTLRCDPISGHDNLYWYRRVMGKEIKFLLHFVKESKQDESGMPNNRFLAERTGGTYSTLKVQPAELEDSGVYFCASSQEWGDQTGELFFGEGSRLTVL.

The V and J genes are TRBV6-6 and TRBJ1-5; as DNA is missing, the TRBD1 call by TCRdb cannot be tested. The CDR3 spans 19 residues. The germline V gene encodes CDR1 MNHNY and CDR2 SVGAGI (reference sequence). The CDR3 loop is CASSYSIVGSGDSNQPQHF.

The chain links TRBV7-8 to TRBJ1-2; lacking DNA, the TRBD1 call made by TCRdb goes unchecked. This CDR3 comprises 17 residues. Germline values: CDR1 SGHVS, CDR2 FQNEAQ. The CDR3 sequence: CASSREGGADFLGGYTF.